This TCR beta chain was found in a study of blood T cell repertoires in COVID-19. Study information: The United States, Italy and Spain supplied acute and convalescent COVID-19 samples. From T cells, B-cell-depleted T cells, or PBMCs came the material, which was cDNA or gDNA.

The CDR3 runs to 15 residues. Deletions cut 5 bases from V and 6 bases from J, with 19 bases between. Germline values: CDR1 SGHRS, CDR2 YFSETQ. As originally analysed: Cell counts per sample came from amplifying reference gene primers. Sequencing used immunoSEQ multiplex PCR; TCRdb keeps in-frame clones, though not all of them. From that table come the V and J calls and clone size; the DNA was used to work out D and trimming. In the table there are around 190,000 clones, roughly 77% of which are singletons. The TCR was taken from a man aged 65 to 85 with active or convalescent COVID-19. The specimen was peripheral blood. The chain combines TRBV5-1 with TRBJ2-3, with D possibly being TRBD1 (6 bases). The DNA for the CDR3 is TGCGCCAGCAGTGGGGGCCACCCGGGGACGGATACGCAGTATTTT. Encoded protein: CASSGGHPGTDTQYF.